Sequencing of this TCR beta chain was carried out in a study of blood T cells in healthy people across ages. This clonotype turned up a few times. The authors ran a second PCR of roughly 6 to 12 cycles using a sample-barcoded 5' primer and a J-beta primer mix. Each CDR3 protein gets one entry after TCRdb re-called the 5' RACE reads with MiXCR. The sample includes 1.5 million to 2 million distinct CDR3 sequences, about 50% of them seen just once. Per germline, CDR1 MNHEY and CDR2 SVGEGT. The CDR3 totals 18 residues. V dropped 6 bases and J dropped 0; count of bases not matched to a gene: 12. The chain has TRBV6-2 or TRBV6-3 and TRBJ2-3; 10 bases are shared with TRBD1. Sequenced sample: blood. The clonotype was recovered from a woman in her forties in good health. DNA for the CDR3: TGTGCCAGCAGCCAAACGTCGGGACAGGGGATTAGCACAGATACGCAGTATTTT. Translating gives CASSQTSGQGISTDTQYF.